This paragraph covers one T cell receptor beta chain sequence. Profiling relied on immunoSEQ multiplex PCR, and the TCRdb table lists in-frame clones only, not all of them. The data contain fewer than 300,000 clones, about 87% of them singletons. The sample is drawn from a study of blood T cell repertoires in COVID-19. As for the study in general: Both acute and convalescent COVID-19 samples were obtained from the United States, Italy and Spain.

This CDR3 contains 20 residues. The J segment lost 2 bases and the V segment lost 3 bases, leaving 16 bases of the junction unmatched. Germline V gives CDR1 LNHNV, CDR2 YYDKDF (reference sequence). Sequences were obtained from peripheral blood. The genes are TRBV15 and TRBJ2-1; 10 bases agree with TRBD2. The source is a woman aged 45-60 years with acute or convalescent COVID-19. The CDR3 here is CATSSLTTSGISGAYNEQFF. DNA for the CDR3: TGTGCCACCAGCAGTCTAACTACTAGCGGGATTTCGGGGGCCTACAATGAGCAGTTCTTC. The whole variable domain, filled in from reference TRBV15 and TRBJ2-1, reads DAMVIQNPRYQVTQFGKPVTLSCSQTLNHNVMYWYQQKSSQAPKLLFHYYDKDFNNEADTPDNFQSRRPNTSFCFLDIRSPGLGDTAMYLCATSSLTTSGISGAYNEQFFGPGTRLTVL.